This passage covers 24 T cell receptor beta chains from one sample sequenced in a study of blood T cell repertoires in COVID-19 (dated by TCRdb to 2018 to 2020). The library was built by means of the immunoSEQ multiplex PCR assay. TCRdb holds this immuneACCESS table with in-frame rearrangements only. Some clones are missing; in checked studies, unresolved V genes explain under half, and the rest has no known cause. In this sample the table shows 15,000 to 20,000 clones, around 80% of which occur a single time. Of the sample, roughly 13% falls within the top ten clones. The sequenced sample was peripheral blood. All receptors derive from a man between 35 and 55 years old with active or convalescent COVID-19.

The V gene is TRBV12-2, the J gene TRBJ1-2; TRBD1, as called in the table, went unchecked against the DNA. TRBV12-2 is marked as a pseudogene. This CDR3 comprises 16 residues. CDR3 residues: CASRLACQLGAYGYTF. The CDR3, as DNA: TGTGCAAGTCGCCTCGCGTGTCAACTGGGGGCTTATGGCTACACCTTC.

The rearrangement uses TRBV5-1 and TRBJ2-5, with TRBD2 as a possible D gene (6 bases). The germline V gene encodes CDR1 SGHRS and CDR2 YFSETQ. Trimming cost V 4 bases and J 2 bases, with 21 bases left between them. CDR3 length: 17 residues. The CDR3 DNA is TGCGCCAGCAGCAATGGTGGTGTAGGGCTAGCGCAAGAGACCCAGTACTTC. It is translated as CASSNGGVGLAQETQYF.

J is TRBJ2-1 and V is TRBV27; 7 bases match TRBD2. Germline V CDR1 and CDR2: MNHEY, SMNVEV (reference sequence). The CDR3 contains 16 residues. V shed 6 bases, J shed 4 bases, and the junction held 12 bases outside the gene matches. This CDR3 is CASSPLSSGLYNEQFF. In nucleotides, the CDR3 is TGTGCCAGCAGCCCCCTTTCTAGCGGACTATACAATGAGCAGTTCTTC.

The CDR3 nucleotides read TGTGCCAGCAGCAAAGACAATCAGGGCTACACCTTC. Translation: CASSKDNQGYTF. The V call is TRBV2, the J call TRBJ1-2; D unclear. Trimming took 6 bases from V and 8 from J, leaving 13 bases between them. Germline CDR1 and CDR2: SNHLY and FYNNEI. The CDR3 sequence is 12 residues long.

This clone came up once. CDR3 DNA sequence: TGTGCCAGCAGGGGCTACAGGGACTATGGCTACACCTTC. It specifies CASRGYRDYGYTF. The chain uses TRBV6-5 and TRBJ1-2, with D perhaps TRBD1 (6 bases). This CDR3 has 13 amino acids. Germline V gene data show CDR1 as MNHEY and CDR2 as SVGAGI. The germline V and J ends were trimmed by 6 bases and 3 bases, with 11 bases remaining between them.

This chain connects TRBV5-1 to TRBJ1-1; TRBD1 might be the D (6 bases). V was shortened by 3 bases and J by 6 bases, with 18 bases between the two germline ends. Germline lookup yields CDR1 SGHRS and CDR2 YFSETQ. The CDR3 runs to 15 residues. The chain's CDR3 is CASSWHGGRAPEAFF. The CDR3 DNA sequence: TGCGCCAGCAGCTGGCACGGGGGGCGCGCCCCTGAAGCTTTCTTT.

The chain employs TRBV29-1 and TRBJ1-1, with D tentatively TRBD1 (5 bases). V was trimmed by 5 bases and J by 4 bases, leaving 14 bases between them. The CDR3 consists of 13 residues. The V gene's germline CDR1 is SQVTM and CDR2 ANQGSEA. In nucleotides, the CDR3 is TGCAGCGTTTTCGGACAAGGAGCCACTGAAGCTTTCTTT. It specifies CSVFGQGATEAFF.

The chain links TRBV4-1 to TRBJ2-7, with TRBD2 as a possible D gene (5 bases). This CDR3 is 16 amino acids long. Germline CDR1 is MGHRA and CDR2 is YSYEKL. V lost 0 bases to trimming and J lost 0 bases, with 12 bases between them. The CDR3 nucleotides are TGCGCCAGCAGCCAAGATTCGGGGTGGTACTCCTACGAGCAGTACTTC. Protein product: CASSQDSGWYSYEQYF.

Concerning this clone: Other DNA sequences in the sample encode the same CDR3. V and J are TRBV29-1 and TRBJ2-3; possibly TRBD2 for D (6 bases). This CDR3 contains 14 residues. Per the germline V gene, CDR1 is SQVTM and CDR2 is ANQGSEA. Trimming took off 3 bases at V and 5 bases at J, with 15 bases between the two ends. CDR3 nucleotide sequence: TGCAGCGTTGAGGGGGGTCAGGGAGTAGATACGCAGTATTTT. As protein: CSVEGGQGVDTQYF.

The chain uses TRBV6-5 and TRBJ2-1; 9 bases line up with TRBD1. The V segment lost 3 bases and the J segment 4 bases; nucleotides outside the gene matches: 7. Germline V gene data show CDR1 as MNHEY and CDR2 as SVGAGI. The CDR3 totals 16 residues. This CDR3 reads CASSYSWTGDYNEQFF. Here the CDR3 DNA reads TGTGCCAGCAGTTATTCGTGGACAGGGGATTACAATGAGCAGTTCTTC.

V usage is TRBV11-3 and J usage is TRBJ2-7; a possible D gene is TRBD2 (5 bases). Trimming cost V 5 bases and J 0 bases, with 11 bases left between them. Germline CDR1 reads SGHNT; CDR2 reads YENEEA. The CDR3 has 14 amino acids. The CDR3 coding sequence is TGTGCCAGCAGCCGGGGAAGAAGCTCCTACGAGCAGTACTTC. It yields the protein CASSRGRSSYEQYF.

This rearrangement joins TRBV19 to TRBJ1-2, with D perhaps matching TRBD1 (5 bases). The V end was cut by 6 bases, the J end by 4 bases, with 9 bases between. The CDR3 loop spans 12 amino acids. Germline values: CDR1 LNHDA, CDR2 SQIVND (reference sequence). The CDR3 loop is CASRTAVYGYTF. The CDR3 nucleotides are TGTGCCAGTAGGACAGCCGTCTATGGCTACACCTTC.

J is TRBJ2-3 and V is TRBV5-4; 8 bases are shared with TRBD2. CDR3 length: 15 residues. Germline V gene sequence: CDR1 SGHNT, CDR2 YYREEE (reference sequence). Germline trimming cut 2 bases from V and 1 base from J; bases unmatched to any gene: 3. CDR3 in amino acids: CASSFLTSGTDTQYF. The CDR3 region has the DNA TGTGCCAGCAGCTTTTTGACTAGCGGCACAGATACGCAGTATTTT.

This sequence joins TRBV28 and TRBJ1-4, with no clear D. This CDR3 has 13 amino acids. Deletions cut 4 bases from V and 8 bases from J, with 11 bases between. Looked up from germline, CDR1 is MDHEN and CDR2 is SYDVKM. In DNA, the CDR3 is TGTGCCAGCAGTTCCTTTGTTCGGGAAAAACTGTTTTTT. Translated, it gives CASSSFVREKLFF.

The V and J genes are TRBV4-2 and TRBJ1-4; D is uncertain. CDR1 LGHNA and CDR2 YNFKEQ come from the germline V gene. V shed 0 bases and J shed 5 bases, with 13 bases lying between them. The CDR3 loop spans 16 amino acids. DNA for the CDR3: TGTGCCAGCAGCCAAGAGTACTATTACTGGAATGAAAAACTGTTTTTT. It translates to CASSQEYYYWNEKLFF.

The rearrangement links TRBV11-2 to TRBJ2-7, with D possibly TRBD2 on 6 matching bases. V was clipped by 6 bases and J by 6 bases, with 9 bases between them. This CDR3 comprises 11 residues. CDR1 is SGHAT, CDR2 FQNNGV, per germline. The CDR3: CASREGVEQYF. The CDR3, as DNA: TGTGCCAGCAGGGAGGGTGTCGAGCAGTACTTC.

J is TRBJ1-6 and V is TRBV5-1, with TRBD1 identical over 7 bases. CDR3 length: 15 amino acids. In germline, CDR1 is SGHRS, CDR2 YFSETQ. The V segment lost 0 bases and the J segment 6 bases; nucleotides outside the gene matches: 3. The chain's CDR3 is CASSLGTGVNSPLHF. Here the CDR3 DNA reads TGCGCCAGCAGCTTGGGTACAGGGGTTAATTCACCCCTCCACTTT.

The rearrangement links TRBV6-1 to TRBJ1-6; D possibly corresponds to TRBD1 (5 bases). CDR3 length: 13 residues. Germline V gene lookup returns CDR1 MNHNS and CDR2 SASEGT. V lost 9 bases and J 10 bases, leaving 16 bases between the germline ends. In DNA, the CDR3 is TGTGCCAGTACCGGTGCGGGGGTCTCACCCCTCCACTTT. Its protein product is CASTGAGVSPLHF.

This clone was counted a few times. The rearrangement joins TRBV5-1 to TRBJ2-1; a weak D match, TRBD1 (6 bases). CDR3 length: 14 amino acids. V lost 0 bases and J 8 bases, leaving 12 bases between the germline ends. The V gene's germline CDR1 is SGHRS and CDR2 YFSETQ. CDR3 region: CASSLARGTHEQFF. Written as DNA, the CDR3 is TGCGCCAGCAGCTTGGCCAGGGGTACCCATGAGCAGTTCTTC.

The V call is TRBV6-6, the J call TRBJ1-1; tentatively, D is TRBD1 (5 bases). CDR1 is MNHNY, CDR2 SVGAGI, per germline (reference sequence). This CDR3 region has 16 residues. V lost 6 bases and J lost 1, with 18 bases in between. CDR3 sequence: CASSFSEFRANTEAFF. The CDR3 bases are TGTGCCAGCAGCTTCTCCGAATTCAGGGCGAACACTGAAGCTTTCTTT.

This chain links TRBV5-1 with TRBJ1-1; possible D gene TRBD1, 5 bases. Germline loops: CDR1 SGHRS, CDR2 YFSETQ. There are 12 residues in the CDR3. V lost 4 bases, J lost 11 bases, and 15 bases lay in between. The CDR3 sequence is CASSPQGRGAFF. The CDR3 DNA is TGCGCCAGCAGCCCCCAGGGCCGTGGGGCTTTCTTT.

The chain couples TRBV3-1 (or the pseudogene TRBV3-2) to TRBJ2-3, with D possibly matching TRBD2 (6 bases). Germline V CDR1 and CDR2: LGHDT, YNNKEL (reference sequence). CDR3 size: 13 residues. Trimming removed 4 bases at V and 1 base at J, with 6 bases between. The chain's CDR3 is CASSPGGTDTQYF. The CDR3 nucleotides are TGTGCCAGCAGCCCGGGGGGCACAGATACGCAGTATTTT.

The rearrangement links TRBV6-5 to TRBJ2-3; D gene uncertain. The CDR3 is 13 amino acids. Per the germline V gene, CDR1 is MNHEY and CDR2 is SVGAGI. Trimming left V 8 bases short and J 1 base short, with 10 bases between. CDR3 region: CASEVGGTDTQYF. Written as DNA, the CDR3 is TGTGCCAGCGAGGTCGGTGGCACAGATACGCAGTATTTT.

This sequence joins TRBV4-3 and TRBJ1-1; no definite D call. Germline V lookup: CDR1 LGHNA, CDR2 YSLEER. Trimming took 3 bases from V and 4 from J, leaving 21 bases between them. CDR3 length: 17 residues. The CDR3 coding sequence is TGCGCCAGCAGCCAGGCCACCTTTGAGGGCTTTTTCACTGAAGCTTTCTTT. Protein: CASSQATFEGFFTEAFF.